Following are 30 T cell receptor beta chains from one sample sequenced in a study of cytomegalovirus exposure and HLA in healthy donors. The table came from immunoSEQ multiplex PCR; TCRdb's copy has only in-frame clones and leaves some out. Among 100,000 to 150,000 clones, about 93% were seen once, and the ten largest hold over 1%. Sequencing input: PBMCs. These TCRs come from a woman aged 18 to 35 in good health and CMV-seronegative.

The chain uses TRBV28 and TRBJ1-2, with D tentatively TRBD1 (5 bases). The CDR3 extends over 11 amino acids. Germline lookup yields CDR1 MDHEN and CDR2 SYDVKM. Deletions cut 7 bases from V and 6 bases from J, with 9 bases between. The CDR3 coding sequence is TGTGCCAGCACACAGGACAATGGCTACACCTTC. Its protein product is CASTQDNGYTF.

The chain employs TRBV9 and TRBJ1-1; no clear D. CDR3 length equals 13 residues. With 4 bases removed from V and 6 bases from J, the gap between germline ends came to 13 bases. Germline values: CDR1 SGDLS, CDR2 YYNGEE. The CDR3 coding sequence is TGTGCCAGCAGCCGCGCGCTGATCTCTGAAGCTTTCTTT. It encodes CASSRALISEAFF.

V gene TRBV5-1 combines with J gene TRBJ2-7; D perhaps matches TRBD2 (5 bases). CDR3 length: 14 amino acids. V lost 4 bases to trimming and J lost 3 bases, with 14 bases between them. Looked up from germline, CDR1 is SGHRS and CDR2 is YFSETQ. The CDR3, as DNA: TGCGCCAGCAGCCCAGAGGGAGATCGCTACGAGCAGTACTTC. It is translated as CASSPEGDRYEQYF.

This sequence joins TRBV7-9 and TRBJ2-7; tentative D call: TRBD2 (5 bases). The V gene lost 5 bases and the J gene lost 6 bases, with 11 bases spanning the gap. This CDR3 region has 12 residues. The germline gives CDR1 SEHNR, CDR2 FQNEAQ (reference sequence). The CDR3 DNA sequence: TGTGCCAGCAGCAACAGCGGTGGCGAGCAGTACTTC. It encodes CASSNSGGEQYF.

V is TRBV5-4 and J is TRBJ1-2, with D unclear. V was shortened by 1 base and J by 3 bases, with 10 bases between the two germline ends. Germline CDR1 SGHNT, CDR2 YYREEE (reference sequence). The CDR3 is 14 amino acids. The CDR3 DNA reads as TGTGCCAGCAGCTTGTATGAAGCTTACTATGGCTACACCTTC. Translated, it gives CASSLYEAYYGYTF.

This clone appeared a single time. The chain uses TRBV5-1 and TRBJ2-1; 12 bases fit TRBD1. CDR1 is SGHRS and CDR2 is YFSETQ in the germline V gene. The CDR3 runs to 19 residues. V lost 4 bases, J lost 3 bases, and 14 bases stayed unmatched. The CDR3 loop reads CASSLYSGTGGAGYNEQFF. CDR3 DNA: TGCGCCAGCAGCCTCTATTCTGGGACAGGGGGCGCAGGCTACAATGAGCAGTTCTTC.

This chain uses TRBV5-1 with TRBJ2-7; weak D call: TRBD1 (6 bases). In germline, CDR1 is SGHRS, CDR2 YFSETQ. The CDR3 contains 14 residues. V dropped 4 bases and J dropped 0 bases, with 11 bases sitting between them. The CDR3 is CASSRGTSSYEQYF. DNA of the CDR3: TGCGCCAGCAGCAGGGGGACAAGCTCCTACGAGCAGTACTTC.

The V gene is TRBV9, the J gene TRBJ2-4; TRBD2 agrees at 9 bases. The J segment lost 5 bases and the V segment lost 0 bases, leaving 6 bases of the junction unmatched. Per the germline V gene, CDR1 is SGDLS and CDR2 is YYNGEE. CDR3 length equals 16 residues. CDR3 sequence (DNA): TGTGCCAGCAGCGTAGAGCGGGAGGTAGAGGAAAACATTCAGTACTTC. It translates to CASSVEREVEENIQYF.

The V and J genes are TRBV19 and TRBJ2-7; TRBD2 matches at 7 bases. The germline V gene has CDR1 LNHDA and CDR2 SQIVND (reference sequence). CDR3 length equals 15 residues. J lost 6 bases, V lost 5 bases, and 13 bases had no gene match. CDR3 in amino acids: CASSVRGWGGLEQYF. For the CDR3, the DNA is TGTGCCAGTAGTGTCCGGGGATGGGGGGGACTCGAGCAGTACTTC.

The chain is built from TRBV5-1 and TRBJ2-2; 8 bases map to TRBD2. V gave up 5 bases and J gave up 2 bases; unmatched junction bases: 5. The CDR3 is 15 residues long. Germline V gene lookup returns CDR1 SGHRS and CDR2 YFSETQ. DNA of the CDR3: TGCGCCAGCAGTGCGAGCGGGAGAAACACCGGGGAGCTGTTTTTT. Translating it yields CASSASGRNTGELFF.

The chain carries TRBV5-1 and TRBJ2-7; TRBD2 might be the D (6 bases). The germline CDR1 and CDR2 sequences are SGHRS and YFSETQ. Trimming took off 7 bases at V and 4 bases at J, with 9 bases between the two ends. The CDR3 spans 11 residues. The CDR3 reads CASSEGYEQYF. For the CDR3, the DNA is TGCGCCAGCTCGGAGGGTTACGAGCAGTACTTC.

In its sample, this clone was seen once. The chain carries TRBV2 and TRBJ2-3, with 9 bases identical to TRBD1. CDR3 length equals 14 residues. With V trimmed by 4 bases and J by 5 bases, 4 bases remained unmatched. CDR1 is SNHLY and CDR2 is FYNNEI in the germline V gene. CDR3 coding DNA: TGTGCCAGCAGTGCCCAGACAGGGGGAGATACGCAGTATTTT. Encoded protein: CASSAQTGGDTQYF. The full variable domain, rest sourced from reference TRBV2 and TRBJ2-3, is EPEVTQTPSHQVTQMGQEVILRCVPISNHLYFYWYRQILGQKVEFLVSFYNNEISEKSEIFDDQFSVERPDGSNFTLKIRSTKLEDSAMYFCASSAQTGGDTQYFGPGTRLTVL.

The chain links TRBV7-9 to TRBJ2-3, with 11 nucleotides matching TRBD2. Losses at the gene ends were 3 bases for V and 7 bases for J; bases not matched to a gene: 3. Germline CDR1 is SEHNR and CDR2 is FQNEAQ (reference sequence). The CDR3 runs to 14 residues. CDR3 in amino acids: CASSLGTSGYTQYF. As DNA, the CDR3 is TGTGCCAGCAGCTTGGGGACTAGCGGATATACGCAGTATTTT.

V usage is TRBV11-2 and J usage is TRBJ1-1; D is unresolved. Germline V gene lookup returns CDR1 SGHAT and CDR2 FQNNGV. This CDR3 has 14 amino acids. V was pared by 1 base and J by 4 bases, with 10 bases between. CDR3 in DNA: TGTGCCAGCAGCTTAGTGGGCGAGGGCACTGAAGCTTTCTTT. It encodes CASSLVGEGTEAFF.

The V and J genes are TRBV30 and TRBJ1-2, with a weak D call TRBD1 (6 bases). This CDR3 contains 13 residues. Trimming shortened V by 4 bases and J by 10 bases, and 19 bases separated the two germline ends. Germline V gene data show CDR1 as GTSNPN and CDR2 as SVGIG (reference sequence). In DNA, the CDR3 is TGTGCCTGGACCCGGACGAACAGGGAGTCCTACACCTTC. It codes for CAWTRTNRESYTF. The full variable domain, in which reference TRBV30 and TRBJ1-2 provide the parts outside the CDR3, is SQTIHQWPATLVQPVGSPLSLECTVEGTSNPNLYWYRQAAGRGLQLLFYSVGIGQISSEVPQNLSASRPQDRQFILSSKKLLLSDSGFYLCAWTRTNRESYTFGSGTRLTVV.

The chain recombines TRBV5-1 with TRBJ2-3; maybe TRBD2 (5 bases). This CDR3 has 15 amino acids. The germline gives CDR1 SGHRS, CDR2 YFSETQ. Trimming removed 4 bases from V and 4 bases from J, with 16 bases in between. The CDR3 DNA reads as TGCGCCAGCAGCCTTGATACTAGTCGGGCAGATACGCAGTATTTT. It encodes CASSLDTSRADTQYF.

The chain recombines TRBV5-5 with TRBJ2-1, with 9 nucleotides matching TRBD1. The CDR3 loop spans 16 amino acids. V shed 3 bases, J shed 4 bases, and the junction held 8 bases outside the gene matches. CDR1 SGHKS and CDR2 YYEKEE come from the germline V gene (reference sequence). CDR3 in amino acids: CASSWTGEYAYNEQFF. The CDR3 bases are TGTGCCAGCAGCTGGACAGGGGAGTATGCTTACAATGAGCAGTTCTTC. Using reference TRBV5-5 and TRBJ2-1 for the parts outside the CDR3, the full variable domain is DAGVTQSPTHLIKTRGQQVTLRCSPISGHKSVSWYQQVLGQGPQFIFQYYEKEERGRGNFPDRFSARQFPNYSSELNVNALLLGDSALYLCASSWTGEYAYNEQFFGPGTRLTVL.

The chain links TRBV6-1 to TRBJ1-2; D is undetermined. This CDR3 is 16 amino acids long. V dropped 1 base and J dropped 3 bases, with 15 bases sitting between them. CDR1 and CDR2 from the germline V gene are MNHNS and SASEGT. Written as DNA, the CDR3 is TGTGCCAGCAGTGAAGGGAACAGCCCGGGGTACTATGGCTACACCTTC. Amino acids: CASSEGNSPGYYGYTF.

J is TRBJ1-4 and V is TRBV28; 7 bases match TRBD1. Looked up from germline, CDR1 is MDHEN and CDR2 is SYDVKM. The CDR3 covers 15 residues. Trimming removed 5 bases from V and 8 bases from J; junction bases left unmatched: 11. The CDR3 protein is CASSLRQGWGEKLFF. The CDR3 DNA is TGTGCCAGCAGTCTCAGACAGGGCTGGGGGGAAAAACTGTTTTTT.

The rearrangement links TRBV4-1 to TRBJ2-6; the match to TRBD1 covers 9 bases. The CDR3 contains 21 residues. The germline gives CDR1 MGHRA, CDR2 YSYEKL. The trim removed 4 bases at V and 1 base at J, leaving 17 bases unmatched. Here the CDR3 reads CASSRDVFRGQGLSGANVLTF. The CDR3 DNA is TGCGCCAGCAGCCGAGATGTTTTCAGGGGACAGGGATTATCTGGGGCCAACGTCCTGACTTTC.

V usage is TRBV28 and J usage is TRBJ2-1; 12 nucleotides line up with TRBD2. V was clipped by 5 bases and J by 2 bases; unmatched bases: 13. Germline CDR1 and CDR2: MDHEN and SYDVKM. The CDR3 extends over 19 amino acids. For the CDR3, the DNA is TGTGCCAGCAGTAGCCGACTAGCGGGAGTAGGTCCCCCCTACAATGAGCAGTTCTTC. Translated: CASSSRLAGVGPPYNEQFF.

The V and J genes are TRBV15 and TRBJ1-1; 8 nucleotides line up with TRBD1. With 8 bases clipped from V and 4 bases from J, the junction kept 12 bases outside the gene matches. There are 15 residues in the CDR3. The germline CDR1 and CDR2 sequences are LNHNV and YYDKDF (reference sequence). In DNA, the CDR3 is TGTGCCACCTCTTACCCTAGACAGGGGAGCACTGAAGCTTTCTTT. This translates into CATSYPRQGSTEAFF.

The chain carries TRBV7-9 and TRBJ1-4, with 9 bases aligning to TRBD1. The V and J ends lost 2 bases and 6 bases, in that order; junction bases with no gene match: 1. CDR1 SEHNR and CDR2 FQNEAQ come from the germline V gene (reference sequence). The CDR3 is 14 residues long. The CDR3 DNA reads TGTGCCAGCAGCTTAAGGGACAGGGATGAAAAACTGTTTTTT. It is translated as CASSLRDRDEKLFF.

The chain links TRBV19 to TRBJ1-2; 9 bases match TRBD1. Germline lookup yields CDR1 LNHDA and CDR2 SQIVND (reference sequence). The V segment lost 7 bases and the J segment 1 base; nucleotides outside the gene matches: 1. The CDR3 has 13 residues. The CDR3 reads CASKDRGNYGYTF. As DNA, the CDR3 is TGTGCCAGTAAGGACAGGGGTAACTATGGCTACACCTTC.

The chain employs TRBV6-5 and TRBJ1-2, with 8 bases matching TRBD1. Germline V gene data show CDR1 as MNHEY and CDR2 as SVGAGI. The CDR3 is 16 amino acids. V shed 3 bases, J shed 1 base, and the junction held 7 bases outside the gene matches. CDR3 sequence reads: CASSYSAGGINYGYTF. DNA of the CDR3: TGTGCCAGCAGTTATTCGGCAGGGGGCATTAACTATGGCTACACCTTC.

The chain links TRBV30 to TRBJ2-7; D is unresolved. The CDR3 totals 13 residues. The V gene lost 0 bases and the J gene lost 4 bases, with 10 bases spanning the gap. CDR1 is GTSNPN, CDR2 SVGIG, per germline (reference sequence). CDR3 in amino acids: CAWSVSSQYEQYF. CDR3 coding DNA: TGTGCCTGGAGTGTGAGTAGCCAGTACGAGCAGTACTTC.

The rearrangement links TRBV7-2 to TRBJ1-4; possibly TRBD1 for D (6 bases). Trimming shortened V by 4 bases and J by 5 bases, and 14 bases separated the two germline ends. Per germline, CDR1 SGHTA and CDR2 FQGNSA. This CDR3 is 15 amino acids long. DNA of the CDR3: TGTGCCAGCAGCTCGCGAGGACAGAGCAATGAAAAACTGTTTTTT. Translation: CASSSRGQSNEKLFF.

This chain uses TRBV9 with TRBJ2-3; TRBD2 agrees at 7 bases. The V gene's germline CDR1 is SGDLS and CDR2 YYNGEE. V was clipped by 0 bases and J by 4 bases; unmatched bases: 8. The CDR3 loop spans 16 amino acids. CDR3 DNA sequence: TGTGCCAGCAGCGTAGATGGCGGGAGTGGTGCAGATACGCAGTATTTT. It yields the protein CASSVDGGSGADTQYF.

The chain joins TRBV5-1 to TRBJ1-1; weak D call: TRBD1 (6 bases). V was pared by 4 bases and J by 0 bases, with 13 bases between. Germline V gene data show CDR1 as SGHRS and CDR2 as YFSETQ. The length of the CDR3 is 15 residues. The CDR3 is CASSVGRGMNTEAFF. As DNA, the CDR3 is TGCGCCAGCAGCGTCGGCAGGGGAATGAACACTGAAGCTTTCTTT.

V gene TRBV5-1 combines with J gene TRBJ2-1; TRBD2 aligns across 11 bases. The CDR3 sequence is 15 residues long. CDR1 SGHRS and CDR2 YFSETQ come from the germline V gene. Germline trimming cut 1 base from V and 10 bases from J; bases unmatched to any gene: 7. The CDR3 sequence is CASSLSSGGRREQFF. In DNA form, the CDR3 reads TGCGCCAGCAGCTTGTCTAGCGGGGGGCGCAGGGAGCAGTTCTTC.